This T cell receptor beta chain comes out of a study of blood T cell repertoires in COVID-19 (dated by TCRdb to the early 2020s). As for the study more broadly: The collaborator samples originated in the United States, Italy and Spain and spanned the acute and convalescent phases of COVID-19. The material from the prospective study consisted of cDNA or gDNA derived from T cells, B-cell-depleted T cells, or PBMCs. The dataset comprised deeply sampled blood TCRbeta repertoires from subjects exposed to, actively infected with, or recovered from COVID-19. The repertoires were made available in a free public database intended to serve as a resource for research on the immune response to SARS-CoV-2. The samples were drawn from two sources: the first 160 participants of the ongoing ImmuneRACE study, and 1,000 to 1,500 subjects contributed by 6 global collaborators. A de-identified subject ID, COVID-19 status, age in years and sex were almost always included in the sample metadata. Where available, HLA class I and class II types were taken from metadata supplied by the sample provider and were not determined by assay-based typing.

Notes on this clone: The antigen it binds to is not known. Nothing much larger sits one base from this clone, and base qualities are not available.

The CDR3 measures 15 amino acids from cysteine to phenylalanine. Just CDR3 DNA is preserved here, 45 bases in frame from base 1. Trimming removed 2 bases from V and 7 bases from J; the gene matches leave 11 bases unexplained. The germline V gene sets CDR1 to SGDLS and CDR2 to YYNGEE. The immunoSEQ Assay, a bias-controlled multiplex PCR, was used to amplify TCRbeta CDR3 regions from genomic DNA. The original methods were these. Nucleated cell counts per sample were estimated from amplification of reference gene primers within the assay. To quantify the absolute abundance of each unique TCRbeta CDR3 rearrangement, sequence reads were collapsed and filtered. For each sample, productive Simpson clonality was calculated by taking the square root of Simpson's diversity index across productive rearrangements. Sourced from immuneACCESS, this table was stored by TCRdb with only in-frame sequences that have V and J called. A share of the clones is absent; for the studies checked, an unresolved V gene accounts for under half, and the remainder has no known explanation. V, J and clone size were drawn from that table, and D and trimming were deduced from the DNA. The sample data list 150,000 to 200,000 clones, and about 90% of these were observed just once. The top ten clones comprise about 3% of the sample.

Study-wide conclusions, independent of this receptor: The amount of clinical and demographic metadata varied by source and participant and was provided uncurated.

Whole blood was collected in K2EDTA tubes by collaborating institutions according to the institutions' own protocols. For TCRbeta analysis, collaborator samples were shipped as frozen whole blood, as isolated PBMCs, or as DNA extracted from either sample type. The TCR sequence derives from a man in his fifties or sixties with acute or convalescent COVID-19. The V and J segments used are TRBV9 and TRBJ2-5; a stretch of 7 junction bases matches TRBD1. Sequenced: peripheral blood. The sequenced DNA: TGTGCCAGCAGCGTTACTACAGGGGATTTTGGGACCCAGTACTTC. Its product reads: CASSVTTGDFGTQYF.